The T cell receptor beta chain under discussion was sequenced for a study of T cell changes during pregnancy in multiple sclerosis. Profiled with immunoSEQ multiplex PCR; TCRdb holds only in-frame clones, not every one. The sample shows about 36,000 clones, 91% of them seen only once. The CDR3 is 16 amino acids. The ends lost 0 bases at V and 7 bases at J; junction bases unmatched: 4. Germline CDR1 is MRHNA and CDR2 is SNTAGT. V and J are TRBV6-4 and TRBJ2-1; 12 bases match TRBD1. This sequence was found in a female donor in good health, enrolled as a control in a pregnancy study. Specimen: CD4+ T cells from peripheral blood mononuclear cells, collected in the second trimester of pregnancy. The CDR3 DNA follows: TGTGCCAGCAGTGACTCGGGGGACAGGGGGCGAAATGAGCAGTTCTTC. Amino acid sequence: CASSDSGDRGRNEQFF.